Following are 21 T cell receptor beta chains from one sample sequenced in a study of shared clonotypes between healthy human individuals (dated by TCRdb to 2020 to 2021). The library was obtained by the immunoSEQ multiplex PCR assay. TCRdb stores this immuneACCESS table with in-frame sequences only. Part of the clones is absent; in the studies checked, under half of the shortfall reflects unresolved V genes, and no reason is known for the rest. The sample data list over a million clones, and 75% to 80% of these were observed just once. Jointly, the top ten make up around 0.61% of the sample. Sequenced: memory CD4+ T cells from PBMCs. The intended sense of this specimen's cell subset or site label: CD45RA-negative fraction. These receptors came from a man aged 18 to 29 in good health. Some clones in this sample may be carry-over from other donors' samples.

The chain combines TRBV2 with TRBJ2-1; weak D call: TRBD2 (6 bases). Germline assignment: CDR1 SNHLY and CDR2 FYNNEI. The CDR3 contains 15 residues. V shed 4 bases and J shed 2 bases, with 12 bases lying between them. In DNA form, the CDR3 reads TGTGCCAGCAGTGGAGGTAGCGGACCCTACAATGAGCAGTTCTTC. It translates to CASSGGSGPYNEQFF.

CDR3 coding DNA: TGTGCCAGCTCACCGACCTCCCGGAGCTACGAGCAGTACTTC. This encodes CASSPTSRSYEQYF. The chain combines TRBV18 with TRBJ2-7; D not resolved. CDR1 and CDR2 (germline): KGHSH, LQKENI. The CDR3 contains 14 residues. Trimming removed 3 bases from V and 3 bases from J, with 12 bases in between.

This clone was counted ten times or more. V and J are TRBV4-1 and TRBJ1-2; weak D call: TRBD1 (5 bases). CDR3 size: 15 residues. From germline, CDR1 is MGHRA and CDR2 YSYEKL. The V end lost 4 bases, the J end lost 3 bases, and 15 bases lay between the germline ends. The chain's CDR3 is CASSPGTASDYGYTF. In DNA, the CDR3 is TGCGCCAGCAGCCCCGGGACCGCGTCGGACTATGGCTACACCTTC.

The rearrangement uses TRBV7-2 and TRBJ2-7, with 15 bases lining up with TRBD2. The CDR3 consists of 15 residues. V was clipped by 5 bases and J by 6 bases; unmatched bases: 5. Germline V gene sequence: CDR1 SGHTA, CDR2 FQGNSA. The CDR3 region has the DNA TGTGCCAGCAGCGGCGGGACTAGCGGGAGGAGCGAGCAGTACTTC. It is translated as CASSGGTSGRSEQYF.

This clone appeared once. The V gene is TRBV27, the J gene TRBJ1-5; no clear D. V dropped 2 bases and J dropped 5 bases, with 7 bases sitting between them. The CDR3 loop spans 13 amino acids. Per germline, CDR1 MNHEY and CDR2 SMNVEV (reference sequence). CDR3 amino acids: CASSLAEDQPQHF. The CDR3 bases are TGTGCCAGCAGTTTAGCCGAAGATCAGCCCCAGCATTTT.

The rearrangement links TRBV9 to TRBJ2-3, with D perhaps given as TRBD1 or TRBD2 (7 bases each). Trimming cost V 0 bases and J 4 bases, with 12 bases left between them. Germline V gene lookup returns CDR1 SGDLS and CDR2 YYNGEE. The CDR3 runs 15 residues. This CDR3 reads CASSVATGRADTQYF. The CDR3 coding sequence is TGTGCCAGCAGCGTAGCGACAGGGAGGGCAGATACGCAGTATTTT. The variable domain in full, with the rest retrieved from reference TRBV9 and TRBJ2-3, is DSGVTQTPKHLITATGQRVTLRCSPRSGDLSVYWYQQSLDQGLQFLIQYYNGEERAKGNILERFSAQQFPDLHSELNLSSLELGDSALYFCASSVATGRADTQYFGPGTRLTVL.

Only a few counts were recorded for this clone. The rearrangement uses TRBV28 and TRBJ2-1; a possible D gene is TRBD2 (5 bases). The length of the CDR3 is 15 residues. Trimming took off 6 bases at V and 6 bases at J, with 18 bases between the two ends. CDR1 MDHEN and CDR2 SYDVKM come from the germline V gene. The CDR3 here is CASRKLGNRFNEQFF. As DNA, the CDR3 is TGTGCCAGCAGGAAACTAGGTAATCGTTTCAATGAGCAGTTCTTC. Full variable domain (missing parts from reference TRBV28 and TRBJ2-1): DVKVTQSSRYLVKRTGEKVFLECVQDMDHENMFWYRQDPGLGLRLIYFSYDVKMKEKGDIPEGYSVSREKKERFSLILESASTNQTSMYLCASRKLGNRFNEQFFGPGTRLTVL.

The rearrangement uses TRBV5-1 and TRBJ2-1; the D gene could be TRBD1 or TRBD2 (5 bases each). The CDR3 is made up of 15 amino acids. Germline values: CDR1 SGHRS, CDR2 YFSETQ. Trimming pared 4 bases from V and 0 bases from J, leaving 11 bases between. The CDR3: CASSPGRSSYNEQFF. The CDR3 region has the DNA TGCGCCAGCAGCCCGGGACGTAGCTCCTACAATGAGCAGTTCTTC.

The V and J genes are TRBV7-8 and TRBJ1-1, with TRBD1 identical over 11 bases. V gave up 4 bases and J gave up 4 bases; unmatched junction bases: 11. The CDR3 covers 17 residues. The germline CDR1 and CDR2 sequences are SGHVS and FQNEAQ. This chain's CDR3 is CASSSNSGTGGFTEAFF. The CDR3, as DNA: TGTGCCAGCAGCTCAAATAGCGGGACAGGGGGTTTCACTGAAGCTTTCTTT.

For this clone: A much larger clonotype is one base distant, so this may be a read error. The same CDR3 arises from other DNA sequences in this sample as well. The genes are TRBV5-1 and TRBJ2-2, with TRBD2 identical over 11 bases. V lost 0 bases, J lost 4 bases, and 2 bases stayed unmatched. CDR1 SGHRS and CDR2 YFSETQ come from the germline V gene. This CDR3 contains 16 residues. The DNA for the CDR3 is TGCGCCAGCAGCTTGGCTGGGACTAGCGGCACCGGGGAGCTGTTTTTT. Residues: CASSLAGTSGTGELFF. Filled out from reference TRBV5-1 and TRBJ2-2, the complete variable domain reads KAGVTQTPRYLIKTRGQQVTLSCSPISGHRSVSWYQQTPGQGLQFLFEYFSETQRNKGNFPGRFSGRQFSNSRSEMNVSTLELGDSALYLCASSLAGTSGTGELFFGEGSRLTVL.

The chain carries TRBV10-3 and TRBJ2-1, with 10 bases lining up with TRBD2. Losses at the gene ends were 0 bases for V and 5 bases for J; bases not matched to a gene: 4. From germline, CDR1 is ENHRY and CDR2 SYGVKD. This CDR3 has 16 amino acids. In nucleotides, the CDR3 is TGTGCCATCAGTGAGTCGGTACTAGCGGGGAACAATGAGCAGTTCTTC. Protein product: CAISESVLAGNNEQFF.

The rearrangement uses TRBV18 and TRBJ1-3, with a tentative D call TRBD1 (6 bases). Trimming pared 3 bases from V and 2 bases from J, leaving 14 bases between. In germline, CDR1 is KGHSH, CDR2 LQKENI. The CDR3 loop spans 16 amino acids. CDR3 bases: TGTGCCAGCTCACCTTCACAGGGACCGGCTGGAAACACCATATATTTT. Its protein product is CASSPSQGPAGNTIYF.

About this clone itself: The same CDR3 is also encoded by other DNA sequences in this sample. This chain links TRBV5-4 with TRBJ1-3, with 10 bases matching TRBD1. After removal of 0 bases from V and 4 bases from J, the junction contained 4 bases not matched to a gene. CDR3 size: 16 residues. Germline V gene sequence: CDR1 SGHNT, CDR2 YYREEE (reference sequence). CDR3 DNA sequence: TGTGCCAGCAGCTTGGCTGGGACAGGGGCAGGAAACACCATATATTTT. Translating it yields CASSLAGTGAGNTIYF. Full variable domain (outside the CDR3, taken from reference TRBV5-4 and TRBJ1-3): ETGVTQSPTHLIKTRGQQVTLRCSSQSGHNTVSWYQQALGQGPQFIFQYYREEENGRGNFPPRFSGLQFPNYSSELNVNALELDDSALYLCASSLAGTGAGNTIYFGEGSWLTVV.

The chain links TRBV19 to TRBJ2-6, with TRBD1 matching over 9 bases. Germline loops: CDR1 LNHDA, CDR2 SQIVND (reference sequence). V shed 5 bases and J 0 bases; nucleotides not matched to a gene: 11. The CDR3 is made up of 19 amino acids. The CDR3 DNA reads TGTGCCAGTAGTCCCGGGACAGGGAAGTGGAACTCTGGGGCCAACGTCCTGACTTTC. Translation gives CASSPGTGKWNSGANVLTF.

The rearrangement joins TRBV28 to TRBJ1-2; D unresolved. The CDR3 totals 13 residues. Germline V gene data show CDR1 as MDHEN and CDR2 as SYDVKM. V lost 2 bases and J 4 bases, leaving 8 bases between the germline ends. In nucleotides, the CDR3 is TGTGCCAGCAGTTTAGCGGTTGTCTATGGCTACACCTTC. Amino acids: CASSLAVVYGYTF.

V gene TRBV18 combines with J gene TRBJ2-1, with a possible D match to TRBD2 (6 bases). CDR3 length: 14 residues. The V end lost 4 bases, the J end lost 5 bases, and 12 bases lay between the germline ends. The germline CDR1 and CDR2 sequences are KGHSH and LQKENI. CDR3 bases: TGTGCCAGCTCACATAATAGCGGTAACAATGAGCAGTTCTTC. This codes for CASSHNSGNNEQFF.

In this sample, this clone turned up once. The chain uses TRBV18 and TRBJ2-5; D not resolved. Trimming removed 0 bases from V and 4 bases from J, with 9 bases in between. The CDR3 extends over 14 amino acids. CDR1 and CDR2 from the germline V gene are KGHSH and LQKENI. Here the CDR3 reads CASSPPGISETQYF. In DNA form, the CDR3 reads TGTGCCAGCTCACCACCCGGCATTTCAGAGACCCAGTACTTC. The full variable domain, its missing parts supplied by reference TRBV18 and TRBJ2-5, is NAGVMQNPRHLVRRRGQEARLRCSPMKGHSHVYWYRQLPEEGLKFMVYLQKENIIDESGMPKERFSAEFPKEGPSILRIQQVVRGDSAAYFCASSPPGISETQYFGPGTRLLVL.

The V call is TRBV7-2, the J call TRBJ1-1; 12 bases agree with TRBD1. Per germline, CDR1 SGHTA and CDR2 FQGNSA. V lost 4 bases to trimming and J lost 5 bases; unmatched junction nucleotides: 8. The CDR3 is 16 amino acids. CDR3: CASSYQGQGAGTEAFF. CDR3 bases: TGTGCCAGCAGCTACCAGGGACAGGGGGCGGGGACTGAAGCTTTCTTT.

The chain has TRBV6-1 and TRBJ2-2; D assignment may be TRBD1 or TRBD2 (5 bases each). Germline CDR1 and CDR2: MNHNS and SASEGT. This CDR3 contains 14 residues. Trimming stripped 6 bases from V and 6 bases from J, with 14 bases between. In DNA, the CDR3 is TGTGCCAGCAGGGGGCCGGGGATCCCCGGGGAGCTGTTTTTT. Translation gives CASRGPGIPGELFF.

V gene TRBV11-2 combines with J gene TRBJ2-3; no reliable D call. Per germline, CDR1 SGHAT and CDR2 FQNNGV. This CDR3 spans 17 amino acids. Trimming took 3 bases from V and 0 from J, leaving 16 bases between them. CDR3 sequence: CASSFLSGTTSTDTQYF. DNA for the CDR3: TGTGCCAGCAGCTTTCTTTCGGGCACGACTAGCACAGATACGCAGTATTTT.

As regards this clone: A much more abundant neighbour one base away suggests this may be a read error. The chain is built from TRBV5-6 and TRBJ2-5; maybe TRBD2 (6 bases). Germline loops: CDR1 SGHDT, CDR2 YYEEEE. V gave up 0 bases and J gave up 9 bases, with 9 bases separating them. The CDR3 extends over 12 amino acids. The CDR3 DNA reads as TGTGCCAGCAGCTTGGGTGGGGAGGCCCAGTACTTC. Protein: CASSLGGEAQYF.